One TCR beta chain is described in this entry. One entry per CDR3 protein, called by TCRdb with MiXCR from the 5' RACE reads. The profile shows 300,000 to 350,000 distinct CDR3 sequences, less than 25% of them singletons. This entry comes from a study of CD8 T cells in ankylosing spondylitis. The CDR3 has 13 amino acids. Germline-derived CDR1 and CDR2 are LGHNA and YNFKEQ. The V end was cut by 0 bases, the J end by 7 bases, with 9 bases between. The rearrangement joins TRBV4-2 to TRBJ1-1; D may be TRBD1 (5 bases). This receptor was obtained from a female donor with ankylosing spondylitis or in good health (not recorded which). The source material was blood, either unsorted or a sorted T cell fraction (not recorded which). The CDR3 protein is CASSQDRGGEAFF. The CDR3 DNA follows: TGTGCCAGCAGCCAAGATCGCGGGGGTGAAGCTTTCTTT.